This TCR beta chain was found in a study of CD8+ T cells in alopecia areata. Indicated treatment: oral pan-JAK inhibitor, 5-10 mg twice daily. This clone has a handful of counts. Antigen specificity is unknown. CDR3 size: 13 residues. Trimming shortened V by 4 bases and J by 5 bases, and 14 bases separated the two germline ends. In germline, CDR1 is SQVTM, CDR2 ANQGSEA. The authors extracted RNA and reverse transcribed it into cDNA as the sequencing template. The method was immunoSEQ multiplex PCR; TCRdb's version includes in-frame clones alone and lacks a portion of them. Altogether about 290,000 clones are present, 58% being singletons, with the ten largest covering less than 2%. Findings of the study overall: Scalp sample data also include resident alphabeta T cells from normal skin.

Sequencing was performed on CD4+ T cells sorted from blood, taken at week 24, from a patient treated with tofacitinib. The sequence was obtained from a human donor with alopecia areata. J is TRBJ1-1 and V is TRBV29-1; perhaps TRBD1 as D (5 bases). CDR3 nucleotide sequence: TGCAGCGTTGGGATGGGGGTGTCGACTGAAGCTTTCTTT. It encodes CSVGMGVSTEAFF.